Each of the 12 T cell receptor beta chains below was sequenced from the same sample in a study of cytomegalovirus exposure and HLA in healthy donors. Vbeta (60) and Jbeta (13) primers were used in the PCR. TCRdb keeps only in-frame clones here, not all; method: immunoSEQ multiplex PCR. Its listing shows under 90,000 clones. What was sequenced was PBMCs. These TCRs come from a female donor in good health and CMV-seropositive.

The genes are TRBV27 and TRBJ2-7; 9 positions agree with TRBD1. Germline CDR1 reads MNHEY; CDR2 reads SMNVEV (reference sequence). Unmatched junction bases numbered 4, after V lost 6 bases and J lost 4 bases. The CDR3 is 13 residues long. The CDR3 nucleotides read TGTGCCAGCAGCTGGACAGGGGTGTACGAGCAGTACTTC. This sequence encodes CASSWTGVYEQYF.

This chain joins TRBV5-4 and TRBJ2-7; D not resolved. Per germline, CDR1 SGHNT and CDR2 YYREEE (reference sequence). The CDR3 is 12 residues long. Between the trimmed V and J ends, which lost 4 bases and 2 bases, there was a span of 7 bases. The DNA for the CDR3 is TGTGCCAGCAGCGTGGATACCTACGAGCAGTACTTC. Its protein product is CASSVDTYEQYF.

This CDR3 is CASSWEGKNTGELFF. The CDR3, as DNA: TGTGCCAGCAGTTGGGAGGGAAAGAACACCGGGGAGCTGTTTTTT. This chain joins TRBV6-5 and TRBJ2-2; 7 bases agree with TRBD2. V lost 4 bases to trimming and J lost 1 base; unmatched junction nucleotides: 3. Germline V gene sequence: CDR1 MNHEY, CDR2 SVGAGI. This CDR3 has 15 residues.

The chain couples TRBV18 to TRBJ1-1, with D possibly matching TRBD1 (5 bases). Trimming took off 3 bases at V and 9 bases at J, with 11 bases between the two ends. Germline loops: CDR1 KGHSH, CDR2 LQKENI. The CDR3 contains 12 residues. The CDR3 loop is CASSPDSPKAFF. CDR3 in DNA: TGTGCCAGCTCACCTGACAGCCCCAAAGCTTTCTTT.

A note on this clone: The germline gene is not matched at one end of the junction; a read error may be the cause. The chain recombines TRBV7-9 with TRBJ2-7, with D unclear. This CDR3 spans 9 amino acids. CDR1 and CDR2 (germline): SEHNR, FQNEAQ (reference sequence). In nucleotides, the CDR3 is TGTGCCAGCCATTGTTCGGTCTGCTTC. Its protein is CASHCSVCF. The variable domain in full, with the rest retrieved from reference TRBV7-9 and TRBJ2-7, is DTGVSQNPRHKITKRGQNVTFRCDPISEHNRLYWYRQTLGQGPEFLTYFQNEAQLEKSRLLSDRFSAERPKGSFSTLEIQRTEQGDSAMYLCASHCSVCFGPGTRLTVT.

The chain recombines TRBV7-6 with TRBJ2-7; 10 bases are a match to TRBD2. V lost 2 bases to trimming and J lost 7 bases; unmatched junction nucleotides: 14. The CDR3 spans 17 residues. Germline CDR1 and CDR2: SGHVS and FNYEAQ. CDR3 sequence: CASSLKGRPGLASEQYF. The CDR3 region has the DNA TGTGCCAGCAGCTTAAAAGGCCGACCGGGACTAGCGTCTGAGCAGTACTTC.

J is TRBJ1-2 and V is TRBV6-5, with 10 bases aligning to TRBD1. The CDR3 runs 14 residues. Germline V gene data show CDR1 as MNHEY and CDR2 as SVGAGI. The V and J ends lost 0 bases and 7 bases, in that order; junction bases with no gene match: 2. CDR3 protein: CASSYSDRGFGYTF. For the CDR3, the DNA is TGTGCCAGCAGTTACTCGGACAGGGGGTTTGGCTACACCTTC.

The CDR3 coding sequence is TGTGCCAGCAGCTCCGGGACAGTCGTTATTGACGAGCAGTACTTC. This translates into CASSSGTVVIDEQYF. V and J are TRBV6-1 and TRBJ2-7, with 7 positions matching TRBD1. V was pared by 6 bases and J by 5 bases, with 13 bases of the junction left unmatched. The CDR3 extends over 15 amino acids. Germline assignment: CDR1 MNHNS and CDR2 SASEGT.

The chain joins TRBV30 to TRBJ2-2; 10 nucleotides match TRBD2. This CDR3 region has 15 residues. Germline values: CDR1 GTSNPN, CDR2 SVGIG (reference sequence). V lost 2 bases, J lost 4 bases, and 4 bases stayed unmatched. The CDR3 loop is CAWSPTSGFTGELFF. The DNA of the CDR3 is TGTGCCTGGAGTCCGACTAGCGGGTTCACCGGGGAGCTGTTTTTT. Filled out from reference TRBV30 and TRBJ2-2, the complete variable domain reads SQTIHQWPATLVQPVGSPLSLECTVEGTSNPNLYWYRQAAGRGLQLLFYSVGIGQISSEVPQNLSASRPQDRQFILSSKKLLLSDSGFYLCAWSPTSGFTGELFFGEGSRLTVL.

The chain has TRBV9 and TRBJ1-6; the D is unclear. CDR1 and CDR2 from the germline V gene are SGDLS and YYNGEE. V dropped 2 bases and J dropped 9 bases, with 9 bases sitting between them. This CDR3 comprises 13 residues. CDR3 bases: TGTGCCAGCAGCGTCACCTGGAGTTCACCCCTCCACTTT. The encoded protein is CASSVTWSSPLHF.

The J gene is TRBJ2-2, the V gene TRBV19, with a weak D call TRBD2 (6 bases). V lost 4 bases and J 3 bases, leaving 12 bases between the germline ends. The V gene's germline CDR1 is LNHDA and CDR2 SQIVND (reference sequence). This CDR3 comprises 15 residues. The CDR3 region is CASSSRGIDTGELFF. For the CDR3, the DNA is TGTGCCAGTAGTAGCCGGGGGATCGACACCGGGGAGCTGTTTTTT.

The V gene is TRBV7-9, the J gene TRBJ1-3; tentatively, D is TRBD1 (5 bases). The CDR3 extends over 16 amino acids. V lost 5 bases to trimming and J lost 4 bases, with 18 bases between them. Germline assignment: CDR1 SEHNR and CDR2 FQNEAQ (reference sequence). Written as DNA, the CDR3 is TGTGCCAGCAGCCCCACCGGCCCAGGGAGGGGAAACACCATATATTTT. This codes for CASSPTGPGRGNTIYF. The full variable domain, completed using reference TRBV7-9 and TRBJ1-3, is DTGVSQNPRHKITKRGQNVTFRCDPISEHNRLYWYRQTLGQGPEFLTYFQNEAQLEKSRLLSDRFSAERPKGSFSTLEIQRTEQGDSAMYLCASSPTGPGRGNTIYFGEGSWLTVV.